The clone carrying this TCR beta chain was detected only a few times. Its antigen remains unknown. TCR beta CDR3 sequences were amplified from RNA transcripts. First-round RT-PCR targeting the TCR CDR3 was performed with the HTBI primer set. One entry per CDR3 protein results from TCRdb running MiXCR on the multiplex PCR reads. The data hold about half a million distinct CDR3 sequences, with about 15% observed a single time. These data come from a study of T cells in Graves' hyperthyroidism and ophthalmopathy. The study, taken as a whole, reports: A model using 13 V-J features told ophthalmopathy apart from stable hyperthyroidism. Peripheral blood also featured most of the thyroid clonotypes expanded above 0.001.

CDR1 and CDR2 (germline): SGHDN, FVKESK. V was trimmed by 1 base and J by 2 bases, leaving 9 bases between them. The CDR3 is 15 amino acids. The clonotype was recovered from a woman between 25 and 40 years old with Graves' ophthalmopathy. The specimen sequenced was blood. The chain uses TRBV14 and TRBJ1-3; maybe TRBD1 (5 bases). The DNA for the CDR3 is TGTGCCAGCAGCCAAGTCGCGGGGGCTGGAAACACCATATATTTT. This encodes CASSQVAGAGNTIYF.